This TCR beta chain derives from a study of neurological immune-mediated disorders. TCRdb used MiXCR to reprocess the 5' RACE reads, holding one entry per CDR3 protein. The table has more than 75,000 distinct CDR3 sequences, 3.5% seen once. The unsorted libraries had their origin in 2 million PBMCs stored at -80 C. Germline values: CDR1 MGHRA, CDR2 YSYEKL. Trimming took off 1 base at V and 2 bases at J, with 15 bases between the two ends. CDR3 length: 17 amino acids. This clonotype came up many times. The chain has TRBV4-1 and TRBJ1-5; D not resolved. The TCR was taken from a woman aged 50 to 65 with multiple sclerosis. Sequencing was done on a sample of PBMCs. CDR3 protein: CASSQVPVRFGNQPQHF. CDR3 nucleotide sequence: TGCGCCAGCAGCCAAGTTCCGGTACGGTTTGGCAATCAGCCCCAGCATTTT.